This TCR beta chain was recorded in a study of blood T cell repertoires in COVID-19. Whole-study context: Both acute and convalescent COVID-19 samples were obtained from the United States, Italy and Spain. The analysed material was cDNA or gDNA that came from T cells, B-cell-depleted T cells, or PBMCs.

In the original workflow: From reference gene primer amplification, estimates of nucleated cell counts were derived. Clones were read by immunoSEQ multiplex PCR, and TCRdb kept only the in-frame ones, dropping some. From that table come the V and J calls and clone size; the DNA was used to work out D and trimming. The table includes around 100,000 clones, less than 85% detected once. The CDR3 sequence is 13 residues long. With V trimmed by 5 bases and J by 8 bases, 8 bases remained unmatched. Germline lookup yields CDR1 SGHAT and CDR2 FQNNGV. This chain connects TRBV11-2 to TRBJ1-2; 7 positions match TRBD1. The source is a man in his 70s with active or convalescent COVID-19. Sequencing was carried out using peripheral blood. The CDR3 DNA reads TGTGCCAGCAGCCCGCACAGGGGAAACGGCTACACCTTC. Translating it yields CASSPHRGNGYTF.